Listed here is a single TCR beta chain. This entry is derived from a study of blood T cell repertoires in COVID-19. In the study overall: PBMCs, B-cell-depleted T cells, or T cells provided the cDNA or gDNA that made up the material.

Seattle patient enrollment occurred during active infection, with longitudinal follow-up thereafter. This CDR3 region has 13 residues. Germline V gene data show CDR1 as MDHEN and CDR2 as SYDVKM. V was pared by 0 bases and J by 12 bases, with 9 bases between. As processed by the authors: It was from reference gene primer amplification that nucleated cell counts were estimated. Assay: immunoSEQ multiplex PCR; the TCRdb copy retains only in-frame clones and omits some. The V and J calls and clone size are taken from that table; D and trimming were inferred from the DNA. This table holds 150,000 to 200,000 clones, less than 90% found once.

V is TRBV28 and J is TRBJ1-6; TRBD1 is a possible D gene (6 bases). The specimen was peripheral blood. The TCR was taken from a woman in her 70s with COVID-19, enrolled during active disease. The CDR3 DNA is TGTGCCAGCAGTTTATGGCAGGGGAAACCCCTCCACTTT. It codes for CASSLWQGKPLHF.